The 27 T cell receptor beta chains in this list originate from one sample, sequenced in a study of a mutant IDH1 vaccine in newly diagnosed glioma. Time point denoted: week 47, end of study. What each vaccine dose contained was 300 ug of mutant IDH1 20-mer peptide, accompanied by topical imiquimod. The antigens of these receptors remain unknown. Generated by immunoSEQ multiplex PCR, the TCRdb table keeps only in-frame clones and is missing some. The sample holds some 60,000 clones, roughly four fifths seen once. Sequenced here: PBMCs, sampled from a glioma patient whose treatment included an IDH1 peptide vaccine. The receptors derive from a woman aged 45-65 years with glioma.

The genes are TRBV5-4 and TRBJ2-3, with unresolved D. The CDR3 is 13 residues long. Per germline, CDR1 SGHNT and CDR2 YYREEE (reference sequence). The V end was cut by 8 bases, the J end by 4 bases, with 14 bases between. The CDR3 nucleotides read TGTGCCAGTCAGCTTGGTGTCGCAGATACGCAGTATTTT. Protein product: CASQLGVADTQYF.

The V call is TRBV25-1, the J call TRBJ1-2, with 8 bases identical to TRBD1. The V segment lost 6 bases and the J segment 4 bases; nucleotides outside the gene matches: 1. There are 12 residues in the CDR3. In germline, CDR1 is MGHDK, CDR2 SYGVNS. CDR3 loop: CASRDRVYGYTF. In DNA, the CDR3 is TGTGCCAGCAGGGACAGGGTCTATGGCTACACCTTC.

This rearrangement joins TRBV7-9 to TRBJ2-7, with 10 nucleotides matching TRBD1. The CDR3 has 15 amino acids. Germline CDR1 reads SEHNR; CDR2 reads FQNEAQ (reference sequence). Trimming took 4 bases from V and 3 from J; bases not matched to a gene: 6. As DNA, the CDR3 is TGTGCCAGCAGCTCTTTAGGGACAGGGGACTACGAGCAGTACTTC. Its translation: CASSSLGTGDYEQYF.

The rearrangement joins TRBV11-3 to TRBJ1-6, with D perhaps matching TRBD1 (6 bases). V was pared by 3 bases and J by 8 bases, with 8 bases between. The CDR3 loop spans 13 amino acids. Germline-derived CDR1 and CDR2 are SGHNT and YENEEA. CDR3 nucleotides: TGTGCCAGCAGCTTGACAGGAGATTCACCCCTCCACTTT. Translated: CASSLTGDSPLHF.

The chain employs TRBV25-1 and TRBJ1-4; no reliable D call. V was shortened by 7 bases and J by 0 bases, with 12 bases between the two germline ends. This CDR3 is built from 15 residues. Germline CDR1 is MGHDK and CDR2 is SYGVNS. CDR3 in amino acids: CASISTLATNEKLFF. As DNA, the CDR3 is TGTGCCAGCATTAGCACACTCGCAACTAATGAAAAACTGTTTTTT.

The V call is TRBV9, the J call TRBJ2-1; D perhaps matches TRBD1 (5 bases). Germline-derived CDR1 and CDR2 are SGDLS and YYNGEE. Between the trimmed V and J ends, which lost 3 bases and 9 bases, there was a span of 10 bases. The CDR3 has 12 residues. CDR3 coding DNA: TGTGCCAGCAGCGCAGGGCCTGGTGAGCAGTTCTTC. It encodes CASSAGPGEQFF.

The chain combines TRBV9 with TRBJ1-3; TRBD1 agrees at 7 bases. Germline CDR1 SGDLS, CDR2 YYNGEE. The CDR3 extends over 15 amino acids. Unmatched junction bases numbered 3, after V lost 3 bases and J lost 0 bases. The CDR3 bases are TGTGCCAGCAGCGGACAGGGCTTCTCTGGAAACACCATATATTTT. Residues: CASSGQGFSGNTIYF.

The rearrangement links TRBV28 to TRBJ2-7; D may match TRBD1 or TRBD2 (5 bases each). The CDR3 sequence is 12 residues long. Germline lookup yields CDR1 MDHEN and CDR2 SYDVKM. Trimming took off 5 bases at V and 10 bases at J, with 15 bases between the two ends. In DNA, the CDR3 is TGTGCCAGCAGTCCCCCCCGGGGCCCACAGTACTTC. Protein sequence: CASSPPRGPQYF. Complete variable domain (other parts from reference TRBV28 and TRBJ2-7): DVKVTQSSRYLVKRTGEKVFLECVQDMDHENMFWYRQDPGLGLRLIYFSYDVKMKEKGDIPEGYSVSREKKERFSLILESASTNQTSMYLCASSPPRGPQYFGPGTRLTVT.

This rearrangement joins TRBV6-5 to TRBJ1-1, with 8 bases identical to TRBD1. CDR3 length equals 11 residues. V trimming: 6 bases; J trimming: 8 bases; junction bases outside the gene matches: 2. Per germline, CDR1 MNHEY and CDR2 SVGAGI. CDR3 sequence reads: CASRRTGEAFF. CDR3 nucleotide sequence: TGTGCCAGCAGGCGGACAGGGGAAGCTTTCTTT.

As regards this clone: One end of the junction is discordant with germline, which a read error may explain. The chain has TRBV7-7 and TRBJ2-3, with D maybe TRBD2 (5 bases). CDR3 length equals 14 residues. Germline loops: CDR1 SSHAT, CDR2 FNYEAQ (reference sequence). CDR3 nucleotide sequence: TGTGCTAGCAGCTTAGCTATCGGAGGAGATACGCAGTATTTT. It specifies CASSLAIGGDTQYF.

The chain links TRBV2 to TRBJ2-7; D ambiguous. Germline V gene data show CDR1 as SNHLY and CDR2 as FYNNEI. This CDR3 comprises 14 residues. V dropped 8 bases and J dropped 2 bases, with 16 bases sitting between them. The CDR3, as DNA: TGTGCCAGCCTGCCCCACAGAGAAGCCTACGAGCAGTACTTC. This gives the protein CASLPHREAYEQYF.

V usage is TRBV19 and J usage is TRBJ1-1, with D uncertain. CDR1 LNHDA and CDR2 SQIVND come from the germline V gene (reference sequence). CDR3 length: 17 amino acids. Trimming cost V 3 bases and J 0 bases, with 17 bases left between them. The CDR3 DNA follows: TGTGCCAGTAGTATTGAGGGCAGAGGTTACATGAACACTGAAGCTTTCTTT. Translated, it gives CASSIEGRGYMNTEAFF.

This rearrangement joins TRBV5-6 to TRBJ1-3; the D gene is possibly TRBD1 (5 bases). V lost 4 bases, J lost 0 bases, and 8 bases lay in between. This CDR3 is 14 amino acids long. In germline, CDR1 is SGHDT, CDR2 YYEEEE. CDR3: CASSGTGSGNTIYF. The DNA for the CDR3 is TGTGCCAGCAGCGGGACGGGCTCTGGAAACACCATATATTTT.

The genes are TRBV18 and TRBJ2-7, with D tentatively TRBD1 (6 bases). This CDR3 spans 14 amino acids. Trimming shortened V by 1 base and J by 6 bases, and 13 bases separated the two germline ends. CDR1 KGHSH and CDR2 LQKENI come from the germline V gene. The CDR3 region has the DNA TGTGCCAGCTCACCACGGGCAGGGGTGGGCGAGCAGTACTTC. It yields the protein CASSPRAGVGEQYF.

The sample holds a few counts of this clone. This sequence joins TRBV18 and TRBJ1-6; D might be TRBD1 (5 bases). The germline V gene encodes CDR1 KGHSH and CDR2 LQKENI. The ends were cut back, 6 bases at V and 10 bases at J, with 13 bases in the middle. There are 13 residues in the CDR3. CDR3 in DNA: TGTGCCAGCTCGCCCCAGGGAGAATCACCCCTCCACTTT. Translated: CASSPQGESPLHF.

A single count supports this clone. Written as DNA, the CDR3 is TGTGCCTGGAGTCAAACTAGCGGGGGGCGGAGCACAGATACGCAGTATTTT. The encoded protein is CAWSQTSGGRSTDTQYF. The chain is built from TRBV30 and TRBJ2-3, with 12 bases aligning to TRBD2. Trimming took 2 bases from V and 0 from J; bases not matched to a gene: 6. The length of the CDR3 is 17 residues. Germline V CDR1 and CDR2: GTSNPN, SVGIG (reference sequence).

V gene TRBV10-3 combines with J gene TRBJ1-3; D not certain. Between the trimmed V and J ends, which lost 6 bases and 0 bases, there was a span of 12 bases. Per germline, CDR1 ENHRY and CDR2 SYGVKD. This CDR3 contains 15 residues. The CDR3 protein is CAISYDPSSGNTIYF. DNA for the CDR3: TGTGCCATCAGCTACGACCCAAGCTCTGGAAACACCATATATTTT.

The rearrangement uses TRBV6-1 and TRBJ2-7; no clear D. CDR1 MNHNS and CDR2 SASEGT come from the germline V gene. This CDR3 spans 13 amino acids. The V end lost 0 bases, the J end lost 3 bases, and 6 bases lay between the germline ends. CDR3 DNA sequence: TGTGCCAGCAGTGAAGCTACAGACTACGAGCAGTACTTC. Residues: CASSEATDYEQYF.

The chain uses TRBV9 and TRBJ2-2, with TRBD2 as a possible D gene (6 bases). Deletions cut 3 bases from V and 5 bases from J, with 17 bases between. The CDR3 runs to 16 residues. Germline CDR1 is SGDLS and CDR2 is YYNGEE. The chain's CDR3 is CASSEHGTPATGELFF. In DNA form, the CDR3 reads TGTGCCAGCAGCGAACACGGGACTCCCGCGACCGGGGAGCTGTTTTTT.

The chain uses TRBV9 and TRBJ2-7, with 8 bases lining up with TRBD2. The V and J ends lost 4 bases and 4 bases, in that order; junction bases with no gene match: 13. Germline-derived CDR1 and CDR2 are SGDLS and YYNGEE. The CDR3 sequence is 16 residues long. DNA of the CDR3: TGTGCCAGCAGCCCACGTGAGGATAGCGGGGCTTACGAGCAGTACTTC. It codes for CASSPREDSGAYEQYF.

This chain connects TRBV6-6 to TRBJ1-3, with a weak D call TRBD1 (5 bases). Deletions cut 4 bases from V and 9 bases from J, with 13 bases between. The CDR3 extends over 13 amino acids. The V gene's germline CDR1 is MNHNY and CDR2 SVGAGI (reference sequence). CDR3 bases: TGTGCCAGCAGTTTCGACAGTGCGGGCACCATATATTTT. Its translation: CASSFDSAGTIYF.

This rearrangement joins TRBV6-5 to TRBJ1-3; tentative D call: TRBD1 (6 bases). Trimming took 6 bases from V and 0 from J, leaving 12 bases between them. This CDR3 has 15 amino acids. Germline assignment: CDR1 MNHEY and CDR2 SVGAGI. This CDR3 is CASSRTQGSGNTIYF. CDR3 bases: TGTGCCAGCAGCCGAACACAGGGCTCTGGAAACACCATATATTTT.

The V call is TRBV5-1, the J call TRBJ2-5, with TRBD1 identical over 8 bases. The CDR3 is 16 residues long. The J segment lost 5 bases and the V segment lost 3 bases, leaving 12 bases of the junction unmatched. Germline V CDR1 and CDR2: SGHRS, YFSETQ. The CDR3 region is CASSSTPQGGKETQYF. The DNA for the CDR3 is TGCGCCAGCAGCTCGACCCCACAGGGGGGCAAGGAGACCCAGTACTTC.

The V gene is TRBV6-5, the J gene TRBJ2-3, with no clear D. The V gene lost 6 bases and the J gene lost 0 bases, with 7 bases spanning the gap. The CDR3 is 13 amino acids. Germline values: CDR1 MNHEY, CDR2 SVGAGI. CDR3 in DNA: TGTGCCAGCAGCCTCTTAAGCACAGATACGCAGTATTTT. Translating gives CASSLLSTDTQYF.

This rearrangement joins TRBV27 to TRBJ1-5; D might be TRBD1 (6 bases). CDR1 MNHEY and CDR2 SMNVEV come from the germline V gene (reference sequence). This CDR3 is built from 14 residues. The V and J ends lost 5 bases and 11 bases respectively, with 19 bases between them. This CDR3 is CASSPSQGPRTQHF. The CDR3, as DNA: TGTGCCAGCAGTCCCTCACAGGGTCCTAGGACCCAGCATTTT.

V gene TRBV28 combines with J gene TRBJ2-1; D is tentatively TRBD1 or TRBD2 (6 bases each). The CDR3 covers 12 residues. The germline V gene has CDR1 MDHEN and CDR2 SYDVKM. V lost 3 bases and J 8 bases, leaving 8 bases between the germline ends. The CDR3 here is CASSLGGHEQFF. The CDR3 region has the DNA TGTGCCAGCAGTTTGGGGGGCCATGAGCAGTTCTTC.

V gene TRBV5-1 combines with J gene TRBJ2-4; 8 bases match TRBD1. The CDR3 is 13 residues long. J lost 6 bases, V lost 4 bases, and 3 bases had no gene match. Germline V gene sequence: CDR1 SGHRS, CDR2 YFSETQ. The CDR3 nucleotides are TGCGCCAGCAGCGACGGGACAGGAAACATTCAGTACTTC. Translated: CASSDGTGNIQYF.